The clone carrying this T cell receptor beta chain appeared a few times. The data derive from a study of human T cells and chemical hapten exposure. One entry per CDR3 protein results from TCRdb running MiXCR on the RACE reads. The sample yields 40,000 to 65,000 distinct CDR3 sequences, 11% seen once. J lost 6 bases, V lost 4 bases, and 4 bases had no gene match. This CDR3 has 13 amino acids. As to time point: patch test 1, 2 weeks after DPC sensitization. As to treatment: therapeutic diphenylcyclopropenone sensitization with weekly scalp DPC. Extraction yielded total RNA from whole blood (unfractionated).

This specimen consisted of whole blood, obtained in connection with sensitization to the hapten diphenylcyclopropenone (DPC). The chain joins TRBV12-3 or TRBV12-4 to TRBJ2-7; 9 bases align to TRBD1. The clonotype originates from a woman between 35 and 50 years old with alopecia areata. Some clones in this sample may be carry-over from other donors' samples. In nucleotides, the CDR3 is TGTGCCAGCAGTTCAACAGGGGGCGGCGAGCAGTACTTC. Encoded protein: CASSSTGGGEQYF.